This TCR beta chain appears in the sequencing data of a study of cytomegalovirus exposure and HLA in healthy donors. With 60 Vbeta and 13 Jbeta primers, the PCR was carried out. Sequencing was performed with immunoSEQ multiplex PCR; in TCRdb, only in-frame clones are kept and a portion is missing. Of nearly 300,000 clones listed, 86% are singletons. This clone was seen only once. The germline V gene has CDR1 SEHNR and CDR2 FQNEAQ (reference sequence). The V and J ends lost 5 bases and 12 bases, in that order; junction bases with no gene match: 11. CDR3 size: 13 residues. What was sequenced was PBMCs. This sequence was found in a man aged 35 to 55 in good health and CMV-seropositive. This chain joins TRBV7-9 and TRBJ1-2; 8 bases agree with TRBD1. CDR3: CASSLPGRGLDTF. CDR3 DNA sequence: TGTGCCAGCAGCCTCCCGGGCAGGGGGCTCGACACCTTC. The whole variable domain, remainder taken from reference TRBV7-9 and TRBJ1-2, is DTGVSQNPRHKITKRGQNVTFRCDPISEHNRLYWYRQTLGQGPEFLTYFQNEAQLEKSRLLSDRFSAERPKGSFSTLEIQRTEQGDSAMYLCASSLPGRGLDTFGSGTRLTVV.